A single sample is the source of the 6 T cell receptor beta chains below, sequenced in a study of T cell changes during pregnancy in multiple sclerosis. Here immunoSEQ multiplex PCR was the method, and the copy in TCRdb shows in-frame clones only, minus some. Here the sample spans 20,000 to 25,000 clones, over 75% being singletons. The sample here was CD8+ T cells from peripheral blood mononuclear cells, taken after pregnancy. The source is a female donor with multiple sclerosis, enrolled in a pregnancy study.

V gene TRBV13 combines with J gene TRBJ2-3; possible D gene TRBD2, 6 bases. Germline V gene sequence: CDR1 PRHDT, CDR2 FYEKMQ (reference sequence). Trimming pared 5 bases from V and 4 bases from J, leaving 13 bases between. The CDR3 spans 14 residues. The CDR3: CASSPEGLADTQYF. The CDR3 bases are TGTGCCAGCAGCCCGGAGGGCCTGGCAGATACGCAGTATTTT.

The chain is built from TRBV11-2 and TRBJ1-5, with D hard to call. V was clipped by 5 bases and J by 7 bases, with 12 bases between them. Looked up from germline, CDR1 is SGHAT and CDR2 is FQNNGV. This CDR3 region has 13 residues. The CDR3 bases are TGTGCCAGCAGCCCCCAGGATGGGCAGCCCCAGCATTTT. Encoded protein: CASSPQDGQPQHF. Supplemented by reference TRBV11-2 and TRBJ1-5, the full variable domain reads EAGVAQSPRYKIIEKRQSVAFWCNPISGHATLYWYQQILGQGPKLLIQFQNNGVVDDSQLPKDRFSAERLKGVDSTLKIQPAKLEDSAVYLCASSPQDGQPQHFGDGTRLSIL.

V gene TRBV7-8 combines with J gene TRBJ2-7, with TRBD2 as a possible D gene (6 bases). The length of the CDR3 is 15 residues. Looked up from germline, CDR1 is SGHVS and CDR2 is FQNEAQ. The V end was cut by 3 bases, the J end by 2 bases, with 14 bases between. The CDR3 loop reads CASSLGLQPTYEQYF. In DNA, the CDR3 is TGTGCCAGCAGCTTGGGACTGCAACCAACCTACGAGCAGTACTTC.

The chain has TRBV5-1 and TRBJ1-2; 9 nucleotides agree with TRBD1. CDR1 is SGHRS and CDR2 is YFSETQ in the germline V gene. The V segment lost 3 bases and the J segment 8 bases; nucleotides outside the gene matches: 5. The CDR3 runs 13 residues. CDR3 DNA: TGCGCCAGCAGCTGGGGACAGGGAGACGGCTACACCTTC. Its protein is CASSWGQGDGYTF.

The J gene is TRBJ2-2, the V gene TRBV27, with 10 bases that match TRBD2. The junction had 12 bases not matched to a gene; V was cut back by 5 bases and J by 6 bases. CDR1 MNHEY and CDR2 SMNVEV come from the germline V gene (reference sequence). The CDR3 extends over 17 amino acids. CDR3 loop: CASSPLAGDLGAGELFF. In DNA, the CDR3 is TGTGCCAGCAGTCCCCTAGCGGGAGATCTCGGGGCCGGGGAGCTGTTTTTT.

This clone is large within its sample. The chain recombines TRBV6-4 with TRBJ1-1, with TRBD1 as a possible D gene (5 bases). V gave up 2 bases and J gave up 5 bases, with 12 bases separating them. This CDR3 region has 14 residues. In germline, CDR1 is MRHNA, CDR2 SNTAGT. DNA of the CDR3: TGTGCCAGCAGTGACGGGGACTCGCCTACTGAAGCTTTCTTT. Translation: CASSDGDSPTEAFF.